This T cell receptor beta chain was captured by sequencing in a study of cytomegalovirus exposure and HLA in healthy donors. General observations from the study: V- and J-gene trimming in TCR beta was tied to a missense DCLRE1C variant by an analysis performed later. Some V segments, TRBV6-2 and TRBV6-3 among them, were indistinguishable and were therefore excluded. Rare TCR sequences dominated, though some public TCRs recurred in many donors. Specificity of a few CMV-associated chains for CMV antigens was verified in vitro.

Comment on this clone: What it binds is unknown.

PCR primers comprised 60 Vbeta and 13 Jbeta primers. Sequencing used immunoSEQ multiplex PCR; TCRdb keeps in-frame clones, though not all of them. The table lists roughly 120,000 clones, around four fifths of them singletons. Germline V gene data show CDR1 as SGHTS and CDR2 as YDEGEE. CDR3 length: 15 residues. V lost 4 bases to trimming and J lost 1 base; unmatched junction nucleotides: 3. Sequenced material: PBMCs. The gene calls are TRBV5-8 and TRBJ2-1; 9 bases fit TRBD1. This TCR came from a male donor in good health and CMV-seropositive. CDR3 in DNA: TGTGCCAGCAGCGTAGGGACAGGGTCCTACAATGAGCAGTTCTTC. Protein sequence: CASSVGTGSYNEQFF.